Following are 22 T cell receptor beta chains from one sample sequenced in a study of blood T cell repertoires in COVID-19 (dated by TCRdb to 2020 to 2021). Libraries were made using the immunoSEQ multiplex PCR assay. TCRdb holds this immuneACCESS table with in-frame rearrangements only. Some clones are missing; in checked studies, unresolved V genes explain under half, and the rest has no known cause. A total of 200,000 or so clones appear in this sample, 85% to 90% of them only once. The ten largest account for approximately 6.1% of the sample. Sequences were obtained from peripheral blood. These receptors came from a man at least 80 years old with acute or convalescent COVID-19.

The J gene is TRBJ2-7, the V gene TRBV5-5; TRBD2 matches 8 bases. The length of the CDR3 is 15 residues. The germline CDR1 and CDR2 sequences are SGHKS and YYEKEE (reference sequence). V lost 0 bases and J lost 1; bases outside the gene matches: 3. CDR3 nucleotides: TGTGCCAGCAGCTTGGGAGCGGGAGTGTCCTACGAGCAGTACGTC. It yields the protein CASSLGAGVSYEQYV.

The CDR3: CASSSRPQGGSYNEQFF. The DNA of the CDR3 is TGTGCCAGCTCATCCAGACCTCAGGGGGGCTCCTACAATGAGCAGTTCTTC. This rearrangement joins TRBV18 to TRBJ2-1; possible D gene TRBD1, 7 bases. Between the trimmed V and J ends, which lost 5 bases and 0 bases, there was a span of 17 bases. Per germline, CDR1 KGHSH and CDR2 LQKENI. The CDR3 consists of 17 residues.

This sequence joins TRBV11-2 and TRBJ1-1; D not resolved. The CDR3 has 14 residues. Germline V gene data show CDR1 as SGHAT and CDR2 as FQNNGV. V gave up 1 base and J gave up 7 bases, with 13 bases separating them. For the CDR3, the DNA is TGTGCCAGCAGCTTAGGTAGGCAGGTCGGTGAAGCTTTCTTT. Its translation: CASSLGRQVGEAFF.

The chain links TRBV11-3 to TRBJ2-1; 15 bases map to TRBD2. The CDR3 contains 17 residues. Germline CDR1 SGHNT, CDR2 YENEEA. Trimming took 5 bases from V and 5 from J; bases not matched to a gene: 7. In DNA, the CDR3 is TGTGCCAGCAGCCCCGGACTAGCGGGAGGGAGGAACAATGAGCAGTTCTTC. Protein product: CASSPGLAGGRNNEQFF.

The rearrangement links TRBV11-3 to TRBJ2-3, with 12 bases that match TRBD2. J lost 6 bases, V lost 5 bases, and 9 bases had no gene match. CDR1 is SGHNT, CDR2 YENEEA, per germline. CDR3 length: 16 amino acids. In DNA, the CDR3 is TGTGCCAGCAGCCCCCCGACTAGCGGGGGACGTGATACGCAGTATTTT. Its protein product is CASSPPTSGGRDTQYF.

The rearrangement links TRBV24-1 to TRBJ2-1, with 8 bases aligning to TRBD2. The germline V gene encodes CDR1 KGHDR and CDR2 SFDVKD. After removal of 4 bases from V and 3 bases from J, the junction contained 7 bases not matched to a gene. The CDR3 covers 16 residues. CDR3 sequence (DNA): TGTGCCACCAGTGAGAAGGCGGGAGGCCTCTACAATGAGCAGTTCTTC. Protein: CATSEKAGGLYNEQFF.

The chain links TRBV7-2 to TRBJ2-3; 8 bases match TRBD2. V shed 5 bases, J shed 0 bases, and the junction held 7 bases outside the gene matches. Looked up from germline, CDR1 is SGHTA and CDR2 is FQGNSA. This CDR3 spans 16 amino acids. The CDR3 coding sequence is TGTGCCAGCAGCGCAAGCGGGAGAGTTAGCACAGATACGCAGTATTTT. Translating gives CASSASGRVSTDTQYF.

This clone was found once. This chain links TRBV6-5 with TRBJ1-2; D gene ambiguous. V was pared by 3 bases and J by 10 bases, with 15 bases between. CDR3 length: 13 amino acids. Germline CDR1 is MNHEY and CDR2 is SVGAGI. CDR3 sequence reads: CASSYGQVRSYTF. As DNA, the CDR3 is TGTGCCAGCAGTTATGGTCAGGTCCGATCCTACACCTTC.

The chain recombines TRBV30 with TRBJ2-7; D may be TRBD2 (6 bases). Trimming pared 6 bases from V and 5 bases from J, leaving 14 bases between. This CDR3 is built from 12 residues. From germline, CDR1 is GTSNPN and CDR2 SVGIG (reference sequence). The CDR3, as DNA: TGTGCCTGCGGGAGTTGGCAGAACGAGCAGTACTTC. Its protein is CACGSWQNEQYF. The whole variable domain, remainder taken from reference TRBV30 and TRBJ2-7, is SQTIHQWPATLVQPVGSPLSLECTVEGTSNPNLYWYRQAAGRGLQLLFYSVGIGQISSEVPQNLSASRPQDRQFILSSKKLLLSDSGFYLCACGSWQNEQYFGPGTRLTVT.

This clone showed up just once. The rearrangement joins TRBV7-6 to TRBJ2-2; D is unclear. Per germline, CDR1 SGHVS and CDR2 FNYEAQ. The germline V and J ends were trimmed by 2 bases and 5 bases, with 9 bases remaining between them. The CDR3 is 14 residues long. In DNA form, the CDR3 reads TGTGCCAGCAGCTTACTATCCCAAACCGGGGAGCTGTTTTTT. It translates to CASSLLSQTGELFF.

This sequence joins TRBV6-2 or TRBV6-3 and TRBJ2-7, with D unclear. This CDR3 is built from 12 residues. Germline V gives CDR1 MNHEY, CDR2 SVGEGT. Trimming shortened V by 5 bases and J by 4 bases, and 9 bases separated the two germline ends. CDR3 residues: CASSHILYEQYV. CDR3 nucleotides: TGTGCCAGCAGTCACATCTTGTACGAGCAGTACGTC.

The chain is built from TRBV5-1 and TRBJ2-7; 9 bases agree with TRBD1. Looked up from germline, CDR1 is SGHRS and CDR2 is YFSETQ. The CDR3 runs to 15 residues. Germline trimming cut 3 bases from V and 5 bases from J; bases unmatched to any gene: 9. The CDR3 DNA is TGCGCCAGCAGCTCGACAGGGGGGTTACTCAACGAGCAGTACTTC. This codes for CASSSTGGLLNEQYF.

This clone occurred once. The CDR3 region is CASSLAGTLGMNTEAFF. In nucleotides, the CDR3 is TGTGCCAGCAGCTTGGCTGGGACTTTGGGCATGAACACTGAAGCTTTCTTT. The rearrangement uses TRBV5-4 and TRBJ1-1; possible D gene TRBD1, 5 bases. Trimming shortened V by 0 bases and J by 0 bases, and 15 bases separated the two germline ends. The CDR3 has 17 residues. The germline V gene encodes CDR1 SGHNT and CDR2 YYREEE (reference sequence).

CDR3 residues: CASRKTGTHTDTQYF. In nucleotides, the CDR3 is TGTGCCAGCAGGAAGACAGGGACTCACACAGATACGCAGTATTTT. J is TRBJ2-3 and V is TRBV27; maybe TRBD1 (7 bases). Germline V gives CDR1 MNHEY, CDR2 SMNVEV (reference sequence). V was shortened by 6 bases and J by 2 bases, with 15 bases between the two germline ends. CDR3 size: 15 residues.

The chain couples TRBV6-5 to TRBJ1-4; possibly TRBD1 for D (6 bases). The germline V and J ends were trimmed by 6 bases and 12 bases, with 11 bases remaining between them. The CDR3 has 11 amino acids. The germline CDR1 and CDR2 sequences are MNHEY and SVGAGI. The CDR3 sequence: CASSDRTELFF. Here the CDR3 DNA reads TGTGCCAGCAGCGACAGGACGGAACTGTTTTTT.

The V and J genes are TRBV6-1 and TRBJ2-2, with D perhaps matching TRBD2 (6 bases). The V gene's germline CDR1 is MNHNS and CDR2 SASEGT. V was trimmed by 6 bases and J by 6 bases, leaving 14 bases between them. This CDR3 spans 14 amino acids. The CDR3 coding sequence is TGTGCCAGCAGAGTGGAGGGACGGTCCGGGGAGCTGTTTTTT. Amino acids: CASRVEGRSGELFF.

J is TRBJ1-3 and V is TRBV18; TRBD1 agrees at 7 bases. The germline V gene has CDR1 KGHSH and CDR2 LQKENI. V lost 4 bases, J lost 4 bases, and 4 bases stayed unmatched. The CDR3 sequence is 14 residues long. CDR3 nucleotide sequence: TGTGCCAGCTCACGGACAGGATTGGGAAACACCATATATTTT. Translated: CASSRTGLGNTIYF.

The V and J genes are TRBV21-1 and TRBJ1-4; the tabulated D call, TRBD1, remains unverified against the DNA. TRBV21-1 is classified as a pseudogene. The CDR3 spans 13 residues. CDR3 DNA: TGTGCCAGCGAAGGGGGAACTAATGAAAAACTGTTTTTT. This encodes CASEGGTNEKLFF.

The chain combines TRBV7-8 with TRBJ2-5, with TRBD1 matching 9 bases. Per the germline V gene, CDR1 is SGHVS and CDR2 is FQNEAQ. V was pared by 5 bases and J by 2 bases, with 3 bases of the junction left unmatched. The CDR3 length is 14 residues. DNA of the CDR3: TGTGCCAGCAGCCCAGGGACAGGGCAAGAGACCCAGTACTTC. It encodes CASSPGTGQETQYF.

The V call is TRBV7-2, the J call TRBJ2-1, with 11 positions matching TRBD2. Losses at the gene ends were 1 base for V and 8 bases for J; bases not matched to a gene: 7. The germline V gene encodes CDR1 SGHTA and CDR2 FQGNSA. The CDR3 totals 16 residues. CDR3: CASSLGGLAELHEQFF. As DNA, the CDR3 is TGTGCCAGCAGCTTAGGGGGACTAGCGGAGTTGCATGAGCAGTTCTTC. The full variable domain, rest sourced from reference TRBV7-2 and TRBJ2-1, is GAGVSQSPSNKVTEKGKDVELRCDPISGHTALYWYRQSLGQGLEFLIYFQGNSAPDKSGLPSDRFSAERTGGSVSTLTIQRTQQEDSAVYLCASSLGGLAELHEQFFGPGTRLTVL.

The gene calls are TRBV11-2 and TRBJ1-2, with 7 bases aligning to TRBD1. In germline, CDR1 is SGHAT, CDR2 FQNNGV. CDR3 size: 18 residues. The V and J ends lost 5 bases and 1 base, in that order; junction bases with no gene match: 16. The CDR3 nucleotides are TGTGCCAGCAGCCCGAACGGGAAGGGGGCGGTGGTTAACTATGGCTACACCTTC. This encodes CASSPNGKGAVVNYGYTF.

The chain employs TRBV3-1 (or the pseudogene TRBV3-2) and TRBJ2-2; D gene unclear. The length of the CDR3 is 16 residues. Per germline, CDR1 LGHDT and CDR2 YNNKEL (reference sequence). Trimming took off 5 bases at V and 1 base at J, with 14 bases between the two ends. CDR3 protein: CASSGSAPKNTGELFF. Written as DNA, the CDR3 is TGTGCCAGCAGCGGTAGTGCCCCGAAGAACACCGGGGAGCTGTTTTTT.